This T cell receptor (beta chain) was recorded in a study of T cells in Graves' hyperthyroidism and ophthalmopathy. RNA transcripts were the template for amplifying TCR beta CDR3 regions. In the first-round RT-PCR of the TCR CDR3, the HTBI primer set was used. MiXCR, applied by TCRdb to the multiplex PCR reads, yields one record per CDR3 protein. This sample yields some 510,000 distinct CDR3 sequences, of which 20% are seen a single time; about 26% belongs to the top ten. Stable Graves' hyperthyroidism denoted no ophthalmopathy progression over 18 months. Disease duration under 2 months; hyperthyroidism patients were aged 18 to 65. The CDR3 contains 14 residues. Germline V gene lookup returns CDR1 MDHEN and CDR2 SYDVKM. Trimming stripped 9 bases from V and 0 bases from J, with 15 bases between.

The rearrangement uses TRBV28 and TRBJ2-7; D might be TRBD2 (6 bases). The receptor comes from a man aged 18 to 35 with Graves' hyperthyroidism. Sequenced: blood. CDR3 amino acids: CASSGPTSSYEQYF. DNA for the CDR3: TGTGCCAGTAGTGGTCCGACTAGCTCCTACGAGCAGTACTTC.